The 18 T cell receptor beta chains below come from one sample, sequenced in a study of blood T cell repertoires in COVID-19. The table came from immunoSEQ multiplex PCR; TCRdb's copy has only in-frame clones and leaves some out. This table holds roughly 50,000 clones, about 77% found once. Sequenced: peripheral blood. These receptors were collected from a human donor with active or convalescent COVID-19. The donor label of this sample is uncertain.

V and J are TRBV4-1 and TRBJ2-3; D is perhaps TRBD1 (5 bases). The V and J ends lost 5 bases and 1 base respectively, with 25 bases between them. The CDR3 is 19 amino acids. The germline CDR1 and CDR2 sequences are MGHRA and YSYEKL. The CDR3 here is CASSIQGAYGRVGTDTQYF. The DNA of the CDR3 is TGCGCCAGCAGCATACAAGGGGCCTACGGAAGAGTCGGCACAGATACGCAGTATTTT.

This clone occurred once. The CDR3 reads CASSLAGGPENIQYF. The DNA of the CDR3 is TGTGCCAGCAGCTTAGCGGGAGGGCCAGAAAACATTCAGTACTTC. The chain links TRBV7-2 to TRBJ2-4, with 7 bases aligning to TRBD2. J lost 5 bases, V lost 0 bases, and 4 bases had no gene match. Germline-derived CDR1 and CDR2 are SGHTA and FQGNSA. This CDR3 is built from 15 residues.

The V and J genes are TRBV19 and TRBJ2-7, with TRBD1 as a possible D gene (6 bases). Germline lookup yields CDR1 LNHDA and CDR2 SQIVND (reference sequence). The CDR3 covers 13 residues. V lost 3 bases and J lost 3, with 9 bases in between. The chain's CDR3 is CASSMGASYEQYF. The CDR3 DNA reads TGTGCCAGTAGTATGGGGGCTAGCTACGAGCAGTACTTC.

The rearrangement uses TRBV5-1 and TRBJ1-2, with TRBD1 as a possible D gene (5 bases). Germline CDR1 and CDR2: SGHRS and YFSETQ. V lost 7 bases and J lost 5, with 15 bases in between. CDR3 length equals 13 residues. The CDR3 region is CASLGRPGYGYTF. In DNA form, the CDR3 reads TGCGCCAGCCTGGGGCGTCCAGGGTATGGCTACACCTTC.

V is TRBV19 and J is TRBJ1-2; D is uncertain. V dropped 2 bases and J dropped 2 bases, with 6 bases sitting between them. Per the germline V gene, CDR1 is LNHDA and CDR2 is SQIVND (reference sequence). The CDR3 is 13 residues long. CDR3 sequence (DNA): TGTGCCAGTAGTATATCGGAGAACTATGGCTACACCTTC. It translates to CASSISENYGYTF.

The chain couples TRBV19 to TRBJ2-7; D perhaps matches TRBD2 (5 bases). This CDR3 has 13 residues. Germline V gene sequence: CDR1 LNHDA, CDR2 SQIVND (reference sequence). Trimming shortened V by 7 bases and J by 6 bases, and 16 bases separated the two germline ends. The CDR3 DNA sequence: TGTGCCAGTAATCTTGAGGGATGGGGCGAGCAGTACTTC. This gives the protein CASNLEGWGEQYF.

The V gene is TRBV27, the J gene TRBJ1-4; 8 bases match TRBD1. The length of the CDR3 is 15 residues. J lost 0 bases, V lost 4 bases, and 1 base had no gene match. From germline, CDR1 is MNHEY and CDR2 SMNVEV (reference sequence). CDR3 DNA sequence: TGTGCCAGCAGTTACAGGGGGTCAACTAATGAAAAACTGTTTTTT. Translation: CASSYRGSTNEKLFF. Full variable domain (outside the CDR3, taken from reference TRBV27 and TRBJ1-4): EAQVTQNPRYLITVTGKKLTVTCSQNMNHEYMSWYRQDPGLGLRQIYYSMNVEVTDKGDVPEGYKVSRKEKRNFPLILESPSPNQTSLYFCASSYRGSTNEKLFFGSGTQLSVL.

This chain joins TRBV6-5 and TRBJ2-7; D not resolved. CDR1 MNHEY and CDR2 SVGAGI come from the germline V gene. The V end lost 10 bases, the J end lost 4 bases, and 11 bases lay between the germline ends. This CDR3 region has 11 residues. CDR3 in amino acids: CAIRVPYEQYF. CDR3 DNA: TGTGCCATTCGGGTTCCTTACGAGCAGTACTTC.

The rearrangement links TRBV24-1 to TRBJ2-7; D is undetermined. Trimming took 3 bases from V and 7 from J, leaving 15 bases between them. The CDR3 runs to 14 residues. Germline V CDR1 and CDR2: KGHDR, SFDVKD. The CDR3 nucleotides read TGTGCCACCAGTGATCCCTCCCCTAGTCGGGAGCAGTACTTC. Translating it yields CATSDPSPSREQYF.

V gene TRBV10-3 combines with J gene TRBJ2-1; the D gene is possibly TRBD1 (6 bases). Per germline, CDR1 ENHRY and CDR2 SYGVKD. The V end lost 8 bases, the J end lost 0 bases, and 14 bases lay between the germline ends. This CDR3 spans 15 amino acids. The CDR3 spells CAIGELGGSYNEQFF. CDR3 coding DNA: TGTGCCATCGGAGAACTAGGGGGCTCCTACAATGAGCAGTTCTTC.

This rearrangement joins TRBV2 to TRBJ1-5, with TRBD1 identical over 7 bases. V shed 7 bases and J 2 bases; nucleotides not matched to a gene: 5. Germline lookup yields CDR1 SNHLY and CDR2 FYNNEI. This CDR3 contains 14 residues. The CDR3 DNA reads TGTGCCAGCATTGAGGGGACAGGCAATCAGCCCCAGCATTTT. Translating gives CASIEGTGNQPQHF.

In this sample, this clone turned up once. This rearrangement joins TRBV9 to TRBJ1-6, with TRBD1 as a possible D gene (5 bases). V gave up 0 bases and J gave up 5 bases, with 9 bases separating them. CDR3 length: 15 amino acids. Per germline, CDR1 SGDLS and CDR2 YYNGEE. The CDR3 sequence is CASSVATGDNSPLHF. As DNA, the CDR3 is TGTGCCAGCAGCGTAGCCACGGGGGATAATTCACCCCTCCACTTT.

In this sample, this clone turned up a few times. CDR3 amino acids: CSVIQGNQPQHF. For the CDR3, the DNA is TGCAGCGTTATACAGGGGAATCAGCCCCAGCATTTT. The J gene is TRBJ1-5, the V gene TRBV29-1, with TRBD1 matching over 7 bases. With 5 bases clipped from V and 4 bases from J, the junction kept 2 bases outside the gene matches. The CDR3 spans 12 residues. Germline lookup yields CDR1 SQVTM and CDR2 ANQGSEA.

The genes are TRBV3-1 (or the pseudogene TRBV3-2) and TRBJ2-7; 9 nucleotides match TRBD1. The CDR3 is 15 residues long. V trimming: 1 base; J trimming: 6 bases; junction bases outside the gene matches: 7. The germline V gene encodes CDR1 LGHDT and CDR2 YNNKEL (reference sequence). CDR3 nucleotide sequence: TGTGCCAGCAGCCAAGTGGGGACAGGGATCAGCGAGCAGTACTTC. Its protein is CASSQVGTGISEQYF.

This chain connects TRBV7-8 to TRBJ2-7, with 9 bases aligning to TRBD1. This CDR3 region has 15 residues. The V and J ends lost 6 bases and 6 bases, in that order; junction bases with no gene match: 12. Germline CDR1 is SGHVS and CDR2 is FQNEAQ. The CDR3 DNA is TGTGCCAGCAGACGGGGGACAGGGAATTTGGGCGAGCAGTACTTC. Translation gives CASRRGTGNLGEQYF.

This rearrangement joins TRBV7-2 to TRBJ2-2; D is undetermined. This CDR3 is 12 amino acids long. The germline gives CDR1 SGHTA, CDR2 FQGNSA. The V and J ends lost 5 bases and 3 bases respectively, with 4 bases between them. This CDR3 is CASSPYTGELFF. CDR3 in DNA: TGTGCCAGCAGCCCCTACACCGGGGAGCTGTTTTTT.

The table lists this clone with a count of one. The chain couples TRBV7-2 to TRBJ2-7; D is perhaps TRBD2 (5 bases). The CDR3 runs to 12 residues. V gave up 8 bases and J gave up 1 base, with 9 bases separating them. CDR1 and CDR2 (germline): SGHTA, FQGNSA. The CDR3 region is CASGGFSYEQYF. DNA of the CDR3: TGTGCCAGCGGAGGTTTTTCCTACGAGCAGTACTTC.

The chain carries TRBV18 and TRBJ1-4; weak D call: TRBD1 (5 bases). CDR1 and CDR2 (germline): KGHSH, LQKENI. V lost 1 base and J 0 bases, leaving 12 bases between the germline ends. The CDR3 is made up of 17 amino acids. The CDR3 coding sequence is TGTGCCAGCTCACCACGTTCGACAGATCCAACTAATGAAAAACTGTTTTTT. Translating it yields CASSPRSTDPTNEKLFF.